This record covers a single T cell receptor (beta chain). As processed by the authors: Reference gene primers were amplified, and this amplification served to estimate nucleated cell counts. TCRdb's copy holds only in-frame clones and misses some; the assay was immunoSEQ multiplex PCR. The V and J calls and the clone size are those of that table, but D and trimming were determined from the DNA. The sample comprises hundreds of thousands of clones, about 90% of which are singletons, and just under 3% rests with the top ten. The data belong to a study of blood T cell repertoires in COVID-19. Study-level information: Acute-phase and convalescent COVID-19 samples originated in the United States, Italy and Spain.

Recruits, aged roughly 18 to 95 years, lived in 20 to 30 US areas. What the recovered Cohort 3 donors had was two negative PCRs, clearance, or symptom resolution. The sequencing sample was made of PBMCs or T cells enriched from blood (not recorded which). The receptor was isolated from a woman in her thirties who had recovered from COVID-19.

For the CDR3, the DNA is TGTGCCACCGGGAGTGGGACCCTGGGGCCCCAGCATTTT. Translating gives CATGSGTLGPQHF. The chain joins TRBV19 to TRBJ1-5, with D tentatively TRBD1 (5 bases). V lost 10 bases, J lost 9 bases, and 19 bases lay in between. The CDR3 is made up of 13 amino acids. The germline gives CDR1 LNHDA, CDR2 SQIVND (reference sequence).